The 22 T cell receptor beta chains below were found in one sample sequenced in a study of blood T cell repertoires in COVID-19 (dated by TCRdb to 2019 to 2021). Libraries came from the immunoSEQ multiplex PCR assay. Entries here come from immuneACCESS through TCRdb and include only in-frame sequences with V and J called. Some clones fail to appear in such tables; in the studies checked, an unresolved V gene covers under half of the shortfall, and the cause of the remainder is unknown. The sample contains 150,000 to 200,000 clones, roughly 88% of them found a single time. Approximately 7% of the sample is held by the ten biggest clonotypes. The sample was PBMCs or T cells enriched from blood (not recorded which). The receptors originated from a woman aged 50 to 60 who had recovered from COVID-19.

V is TRBV7-6 and J is TRBJ2-3, with D maybe TRBD2 (7 bases). Looked up from germline, CDR1 is SGHVS and CDR2 is FNYEAQ. V lost 5 bases, J lost 2 bases, and 17 bases lay in between. The CDR3 loop spans 16 amino acids. In nucleotides, the CDR3 is TGTGCCAGCAGCCAAACCCGAGGGGGGGCCACAGATACGCAGTATTTT. Its translation: CASSQTRGGATDTQYF.

The V and J genes are TRBV6-6 and TRBJ2-2, with 15 bases fitting TRBD2. Germline CDR1 reads MNHNY; CDR2 reads SVGAGI (reference sequence). The CDR3 totals 18 residues. V lost 5 bases and J lost 1; bases outside the gene matches: 5. The CDR3 here is CASSRPGLAGGNTGELFF. CDR3 in DNA: TGTGCCAGCAGTCGACCGGGACTAGCGGGGGGGAACACCGGGGAGCTGTTTTTT.

This clone was found once. V usage is TRBV19 and J usage is TRBJ2-7, with TRBD1 as a possible D gene (5 bases). The CDR3 loop spans 13 amino acids. The V and J ends lost 4 bases and 2 bases respectively, with 9 bases between them. Germline CDR1 and CDR2: LNHDA and SQIVND (reference sequence). This CDR3 reads CASSRDRTYEQYF. In DNA, the CDR3 is TGTGCCAGTAGTAGAGACAGAACCTACGAGCAGTACTTC.

V and J are TRBV7-8 and TRBJ2-1; TRBD2 matches 16 bases. The CDR3 runs 17 residues. Trimming cost V 3 bases and J 5 bases; bases outside gene matches: 4. Germline CDR1 SGHVS, CDR2 FQNEAQ. CDR3 sequence (DNA): TGTGCCAGCAGCTTGTCCGGGACTAGCGGGGGGGACAATGAGCAGTTCTTC. It translates to CASSLSGTSGGDNEQFF.

V and J are TRBV4-1 and TRBJ1-4; no clear D gene. Germline V gene lookup returns CDR1 MGHRA and CDR2 YSYEKL. Trimming removed 3 bases from V and 2 bases from J, with 13 bases in between. CDR3 size: 16 residues. In DNA form, the CDR3 reads TGCGCCAGCAGCCAGGCAACCTGGAGGACTAATGAAAAACTGTTTTTT. The encoded protein is CASSQATWRTNEKLFF.

The chain uses TRBV3-1 (or the pseudogene TRBV3-2) and TRBJ2-5, with 8 bases that match TRBD2. The CDR3 length is 17 residues. The trim removed 2 bases at V and 1 base at J, leaving 9 bases unmatched. Germline V gene sequence: CDR1 LGHDT, CDR2 YNNKEL (reference sequence). The chain's CDR3 is CASSQPPGGGTQETQYF. DNA for the CDR3: TGTGCCAGCAGCCAACCCCCCGGCGGGGGGACCCAAGAGACCCAGTACTTC.

The chain links TRBV7-2 to TRBJ2-2; maybe TRBD2 (5 bases). The CDR3 totals 15 residues. Trimming took off 5 bases at V and 4 bases at J, with 14 bases between the two ends. CDR1 and CDR2 from the germline V gene are SGHTA and FQGNSA. CDR3 sequence: CASSLRPAVTGELFF. In DNA form, the CDR3 reads TGTGCCAGCAGCCTCCGCCCAGCGGTCACCGGGGAGCTGTTTTTT.

Only a few counts were recorded for this clone. The V gene is TRBV5-1, the J gene TRBJ1-5; D call uncertain. This CDR3 is built from 13 residues. Looked up from germline, CDR1 is SGHRS and CDR2 is YFSETQ. Trimming cost V 7 bases and J 4 bases, with 12 bases left between them. CDR3 loop: CASRKNGNQPQHF. The CDR3 DNA sequence: TGCGCCAGCCGCAAAAACGGGAATCAGCCCCAGCATTTT. Supplemented by reference TRBV5-1 and TRBJ1-5, the full variable domain reads KAGVTQTPRYLIKTRGQQVTLSCSPISGHRSVSWYQQTPGQGLQFLFEYFSETQRNKGNFPGRFSGRQFSNSRSEMNVSTLELGDSALYLCASRKNGNQPQHFGDGTRLSIL.

This clone has just a few counts. The rearrangement links TRBV7-3 to TRBJ1-4, with 10 bases lining up with TRBD1. The CDR3 covers 17 residues. The V and J ends lost 1 base and 5 bases, in that order; junction bases with no gene match: 7. Per germline, CDR1 SGHTA and CDR2 FQGTGA. The CDR3 DNA reads as TGTGCCAGCAGCTTAAGGGACAGGGGTATAGGGAATGAAAAACTGTTTTTT. It encodes CASSLRDRGIGNEKLFF.

The V and J genes are TRBV7-2 and TRBJ2-3; 15 bases fit TRBD2. With V trimmed by 8 bases and J by 1 base, 13 bases remained unmatched. CDR1 is SGHTA, CDR2 FQGNSA, per germline. There are 19 residues in the CDR3. The CDR3: CASVRRGLAGGGGTDTQYF. CDR3 in DNA: TGTGCCAGCGTCCGACGGGGACTAGCGGGGGGAGGTGGCACAGATACGCAGTATTTT.

This clone was seen once. This CDR3 is CAWQQLGQGGYEQYF. The CDR3 DNA reads TGTGCCTGGCAGCAGCTGGGACAGGGAGGGTACGAGCAGTACTTC. J is TRBJ2-7 and V is TRBV30; 9 bases are a match to TRBD1. The junction had 12 bases not matched to a gene; V was cut back by 5 bases and J by 4 bases. From germline, CDR1 is GTSNPN and CDR2 SVGIG (reference sequence). This CDR3 has 15 residues.

This chain connects TRBV20-1 to TRBJ1-2; 7 bases line up with TRBD1. The CDR3 runs to 14 residues. V was clipped by 3 bases and J by 6 bases; unmatched bases: 10. Germline V gives CDR1 DFQATT, CDR2 SNEGSKA (reference sequence). CDR3 sequence (DNA): TGCAGTGCTAGTGCGGGACAGATAGCTAATGGCTACACCTTC. This codes for CSASAGQIANGYTF.

This chain joins TRBV5-1 and TRBJ2-5; weak D call: TRBD1 (8 bases). V was cut by 7 bases and J by 4 bases, with 17 bases left in between. Germline V gives CDR1 SGHRS, CDR2 YFSETQ. This CDR3 is 14 amino acids long. The CDR3 nucleotides are TGCGCCAGCCGGACAGGGAGGGGGCTAGAGACCCAGTACTTC. Protein: CASRTGRGLETQYF.

This rearrangement joins TRBV20-1 to TRBJ2-1; D is unresolved. Germline loops: CDR1 DFQATT, CDR2 SNEGSKA (reference sequence). The CDR3 is made up of 11 amino acids. The germline V and J ends were trimmed by 7 bases and 5 bases, with 9 bases remaining between them. The chain's CDR3 is CSGPTHNEQFF. The CDR3 region has the DNA TGCAGTGGGCCAACACACAATGAGCAGTTCTTC.

This clone occurred once. The V and J genes are TRBV24-1 and TRBJ1-2; no firm D call. With 3 bases removed from V and 2 bases from J, the gap between germline ends came to 9 bases. The CDR3 is made up of 14 amino acids. CDR1 is KGHDR and CDR2 is SFDVKD in the germline V gene. In DNA, the CDR3 is TGTGCCACCAGTGATCCGAGGGTCAACTATGGCTACACCTTC. Translated: CATSDPRVNYGYTF.

The CDR3, as DNA: TGTGCCAGCAGTGAGACAGGGGGCAAAGAGACCCAGTACTTC. Protein product: CASSETGGKETQYF. V gene TRBV6-1 combines with J gene TRBJ2-5; TRBD1 matches 10 bases. Unmatched junction bases numbered 1, after V lost 3 bases and J lost 3 bases. The CDR3 is 14 residues long. Germline CDR1 MNHNS, CDR2 SASEGT.

The V and J genes are TRBV30 and TRBJ1-1; 9 bases are a match to TRBD1. V shed 2 bases and J 5 bases; nucleotides not matched to a gene: 6. CDR3 length: 14 residues. CDR1 GTSNPN and CDR2 SVGIG come from the germline V gene (reference sequence). The CDR3 bases are TGTGCCTGGAGTAAACAGGGGGCGAGGACTGAAGCTTTCTTT. Its translation is CAWSKQGARTEAFF. Supplemented by reference TRBV30 and TRBJ1-1, the full variable domain reads SQTIHQWPATLVQPVGSPLSLECTVEGTSNPNLYWYRQAAGRGLQLLFYSVGIGQISSEVPQNLSASRPQDRQFILSSKKLLLSDSGFYLCAWSKQGARTEAFFGQGTRLTVV.

The V gene is TRBV7-2, the J gene TRBJ2-7, with 7 bases aligning to TRBD1. The CDR3 covers 16 residues. Germline lookup yields CDR1 SGHTA and CDR2 FQGNSA. V trimming: 3 bases; J trimming: 0 bases; junction bases outside the gene matches: 8. The CDR3 sequence is CASSFIPGQLSYEQYF. CDR3 DNA: TGTGCCAGCAGCTTTATACCGGGACAGCTCTCCTACGAGCAGTACTTC.

This clone occurred a few times. This chain links TRBV2 with TRBJ2-7; a possible D gene is TRBD1 (6 bases). This CDR3 spans 13 amino acids. Germline CDR1 is SNHLY and CDR2 is FYNNEI. V gave up 5 bases and J gave up 4 bases, with 12 bases separating them. The CDR3 DNA sequence: TGTGCCAGCAGTCCGGGACAAATATACGAGCAGTACTTC. The encoded protein is CASSPGQIYEQYF.

The chain uses TRBV27 and TRBJ2-3, with TRBD2 identical over 9 bases. J gave up 0 bases and V 6 bases, and 1 base lay outside the gene matches. Germline V gives CDR1 MNHEY, CDR2 SMNVEV (reference sequence). This CDR3 is built from 14 residues. The CDR3 nucleotides read TGTGCCAGCAGCGGACTAGCGAGCACAGATACGCAGTATTTT. It is translated as CASSGLASTDTQYF.

The chain combines TRBV18 with TRBJ1-1; no clear D. Germline V lookup: CDR1 KGHSH, CDR2 LQKENI. CDR3 length: 12 residues. V lost 6 bases and J lost 8, with 13 bases in between. This chain's CDR3 is CASSRGPPEAFF. The CDR3 DNA reads as TGTGCCAGCTCGCGCGGGCCACCCGAAGCTTTCTTT.

CDR3 sequence reads: CASSRDRVSSYEQYF. CDR3 nucleotides: TGTGCCAGCAGTCGAGACAGGGTTAGCTCCTACGAGCAGTACTTC. This sequence joins TRBV28 and TRBJ2-7; TRBD1 aligns across 7 bases. This CDR3 is built from 15 residues. In germline, CDR1 is MDHEN, CDR2 SYDVKM. V dropped 5 bases and J dropped 0; count of bases not matched to a gene: 7. Filled out from reference TRBV28 and TRBJ2-7, the complete variable domain reads DVKVTQSSRYLVKRTGEKVFLECVQDMDHENMFWYRQDPGLGLRLIYFSYDVKMKEKGDIPEGYSVSREKKERFSLILESASTNQTSMYLCASSRDRVSSYEQYFGPGTRLTVT.